These 25 T cell receptor beta chains share one sample of origin, sequenced in a study of cytomegalovirus exposure and HLA in healthy donors. The PCR contained 60 Vbeta and 13 Jbeta primers. Measured with immunoSEQ multiplex PCR; TCRdb has only the in-frame clones, and not every one. The sample yields 30,000 to 45,000 clones, about nine tenths seen once. The sample was PBMCs. The receptors originated from a woman aged 40 to 50 in good health and CMV-seropositive.

The V and J genes are TRBV6-1 and TRBJ1-5; 9 nucleotides agree with TRBD1. CDR3 length: 15 amino acids. J lost 6 bases, V lost 1 base, and 4 bases had no gene match. Germline CDR1 and CDR2: MNHNS and SASEGT. This chain's CDR3 is CASSEGQGVGQPQHF. DNA for the CDR3: TGTGCCAGCAGTGAAGGACAGGGGGTGGGTCAGCCCCAGCATTTT.

This clone has more than one count but fewer than ten. The rearrangement joins TRBV13 to TRBJ2-1, with D possibly TRBD2 on 5 matching bases. Trimming pared 3 bases from V and 0 bases from J, leaving 9 bases between. The CDR3 length is 15 residues. Germline V lookup: CDR1 PRHDT, CDR2 FYEKMQ (reference sequence). This CDR3 reads CASSLPAGSYNEQFF. CDR3 coding DNA: TGTGCCAGCAGCTTGCCGGCGGGCTCCTACAATGAGCAGTTCTTC.

This clone was seen just once. The V gene is TRBV6-5, the J gene TRBJ2-1, with TRBD1 matching 7 bases. The CDR3 has 12 residues. V gave up 7 bases and J gave up 7 bases; unmatched junction bases: 4. Germline V gene lookup returns CDR1 MNHEY and CDR2 SVGAGI. CDR3 sequence: CASKGTDNEQFF. DNA for the CDR3: TGTGCCAGCAAGGGGACAGATAATGAGCAGTTCTTC.

This chain connects TRBV30 to TRBJ2-1; the match to TRBD1 covers 9 bases. Germline CDR1 GTSNPN, CDR2 SVGIG (reference sequence). V was pared by 5 bases and J by 3 bases, with 5 bases of the junction left unmatched. The CDR3 runs to 14 residues. The CDR3 spells CAWDRDRVYNEQFF. The DNA of the CDR3 is TGTGCCTGGGACCGGGACAGGGTCTACAATGAGCAGTTCTTC.

The chain combines TRBV6-1 with TRBJ2-7, with D tentatively TRBD1 (6 bases). Deletions cut 8 bases from V and 5 bases from J, with 19 bases between. Germline loops: CDR1 MNHNS, CDR2 SASEGT. The CDR3 covers 14 residues. In DNA form, the CDR3 reads TGTGCCAGCCGGGATTCCAGGGGCTTCCACGAGCAGTACTTC. This gives the protein CASRDSRGFHEQYF.

Here the CDR3 DNA reads TGTGCCAGCAGTTACTTGGCAGGGTTTTCGACTGAAGCTTTCTTT. Residues: CASSYLAGFSTEAFF. This chain links TRBV6-5 with TRBJ1-1; a possible D gene is TRBD1 (5 bases). Germline V lookup: CDR1 MNHEY, CDR2 SVGAGI. The CDR3 is made up of 15 amino acids. V dropped 1 base and J dropped 5 bases, with 14 bases sitting between them.

This clone was observed a handful of times. The CDR3 bases are TGTGCCAGCAGTTCCTACCTCAGGGGGAACACTGAAGCTTTCTTT. As protein: CASSSYLRGNTEAFF. V usage is TRBV6-6 and J usage is TRBJ1-1, with TRBD1 as a possible D gene (6 bases). There are 15 residues in the CDR3. The germline gives CDR1 MNHNY, CDR2 SVGAGI (reference sequence). Trimming cost V 4 bases and J 1 base, with 13 bases left between them.

V usage is TRBV30 and J usage is TRBJ1-6; TRBD1 aligns across 12 bases. There are 17 residues in the CDR3. V was clipped by 4 bases and J by 6 bases; unmatched bases: 10. Germline V gene data show CDR1 as GTSNPN and CDR2 as SVGIG (reference sequence). Written as DNA, the CDR3 is TGTGCCTGGAACCCCGGGACAGGGGGCTATCTTAATTCACCCCTCCACTTT. Amino acids: CAWNPGTGGYLNSPLHF. Looking up the rest from reference TRBV30 and TRBJ1-6 gives the full variable domain: SQTIHQWPATLVQPVGSPLSLECTVEGTSNPNLYWYRQAAGRGLQLLFYSVGIGQISSEVPQNLSASRPQDRQFILSSKKLLLSDSGFYLCAWNPGTGGYLNSPLHFGNGTRLTVT.

This sequence joins TRBV2 and TRBJ2-3; 8 nucleotides match TRBD2. The germline V gene has CDR1 SNHLY and CDR2 FYNNEI. The length of the CDR3 is 14 residues. Trimming at V came to 6 bases and at J to 2 bases, leaving 4 bases not matched to a gene. CDR3 bases: TGTGCCAGCAGGGGACTAGTCACCACAGATACGCAGTATTTT. Protein: CASRGLVTTDTQYF.

This chain links TRBV19 with TRBJ2-1, with 10 bases matching TRBD1. The junction had 19 bases not matched to a gene; V was cut back by 9 bases and J by 8 bases. This CDR3 region has 17 residues. CDR1 is LNHDA and CDR2 is SQIVND in the germline V gene (reference sequence). The CDR3 loop is CASQIGMGTGDRDEQFF. The DNA for the CDR3 is TGTGCCAGCCAAATTGGGATGGGGACAGGGGATCGGGATGAGCAGTTCTTC.

The V and J genes are TRBV27 and TRBJ1-3, with TRBD1 identical over 10 bases. V trimming: 8 bases; J trimming: 3 bases; junction bases outside the gene matches: 7. The CDR3 runs 15 residues. Germline V gene data show CDR1 as MNHEY and CDR2 as SMNVEV (reference sequence). CDR3 loop: CASGRTGGFGNTIYF. CDR3 DNA: TGTGCCAGCGGACGGACAGGGGGATTTGGAAACACCATATATTTT.

The CDR3 DNA reads as TGCAGCGTCCAGGAGGGGGAGGGCACTGAAGCTTTCTTT. It encodes CSVQEGEGTEAFF. This chain links TRBV29-1 with TRBJ1-1; D possibly corresponds to TRBD1 (6 bases). With 6 bases removed from V and 4 bases from J, the gap between germline ends came to 15 bases. Per germline, CDR1 SQVTM and CDR2 ANQGSEA. The CDR3 sequence is 13 residues long.

The chain recombines TRBV5-5 with TRBJ1-1, with D unclear. CDR3 size: 13 residues. Germline V gene lookup returns CDR1 SGHKS and CDR2 YYEKEE (reference sequence). Trimming removed 1 base at V and 1 base at J, with 5 bases between. This chain's CDR3 is CASSLPGNTEAFF. CDR3 coding DNA: TGTGCCAGCAGCTTGCCGGGGAACACTGAAGCTTTCTTT.

Here the CDR3 reads CASSPGSGEWNEQFF. The CDR3, as DNA: TGTGCCAGCAGCCCCGGGTCGGGGGAGTGGAATGAGCAGTTCTTC. The chain links TRBV5-4 to TRBJ2-1; D might be TRBD2 (6 bases). The germline gives CDR1 SGHNT, CDR2 YYREEE (reference sequence). Trimming took 4 bases from V and 7 from J, leaving 18 bases between them. This CDR3 spans 15 amino acids.

The sample holds a few counts of this clone. This rearrangement joins TRBV7-9 to TRBJ2-1; 9 positions agree with TRBD1. CDR3 size: 15 residues. After removal of 5 bases from V and 8 bases from J, the junction contained 10 bases not matched to a gene. Per the germline V gene, CDR1 is SEHNR and CDR2 is FQNEAQ (reference sequence). CDR3 nucleotide sequence: TGTGCCAGCAGCAAGCTGGGACAGGGATATGATGAGCAGTTCTTC. This encodes CASSKLGQGYDEQFF.

J is TRBJ1-2 and V is TRBV6-5; no reliable D call. V lost 0 bases and J 1 base, leaving 9 bases between the germline ends. CDR1 is MNHEY, CDR2 SVGAGI, per germline. The CDR3 loop spans 15 amino acids. CDR3 nucleotide sequence: TGTGCCAGCAGTTACTCCCCAGGAGGTAACTATGGCTACACCTTC. Residues: CASSYSPGGNYGYTF.

V and J are TRBV5-1 and TRBJ2-7; the match to TRBD1 covers 7 bases. Per germline, CDR1 SGHRS and CDR2 YFSETQ. V shed 3 bases, J shed 2 bases, and the junction held 17 bases outside the gene matches. This CDR3 spans 18 amino acids. The CDR3 is CASSYTLTGTVLTYEQYF. For the CDR3, the DNA is TGCGCCAGCAGCTATACATTGACCGGGACAGTTTTAACCTACGAGCAGTACTTC.

This chain joins TRBV7-2 and TRBJ2-5, with no clear D. Germline V lookup: CDR1 SGHTA, CDR2 FQGNSA. With 3 bases removed from V and 2 bases from J, the gap between germline ends came to 10 bases. The CDR3 totals 14 residues. The CDR3 loop is CASSLSRWQETQYF. DNA for the CDR3: TGTGCCAGCAGCTTGTCCAGGTGGCAAGAGACCCAGTACTTC.

The chain has TRBV14 and TRBJ1-1; no reliable D call. CDR1 is SGHDN, CDR2 FVKESK, per germline. Trimming took 4 bases from V and 2 from J, leaving 14 bases between them. The CDR3 spans 15 residues. The CDR3 here is CASSPLTHGNTEAFF. In DNA form, the CDR3 reads TGTGCCAGCAGCCCCTTAACCCACGGTAACACTGAAGCTTTCTTT.

There are a few counts of this clone. The chain uses TRBV5-4 and TRBJ2-2; D unresolved. V shed 0 bases and J shed 4 bases, with 4 bases lying between them. Germline V gene sequence: CDR1 SGHNT, CDR2 YYREEE (reference sequence). The CDR3 contains 13 residues. CDR3 protein: CASSLDSTGELFF. CDR3 nucleotide sequence: TGTGCCAGCAGCTTGGACTCCACCGGGGAGCTGTTTTTT.

The genes are TRBV2 and TRBJ1-2; TRBD1 matches 10 bases. The CDR3 is 19 amino acids. Trimming cost V 5 bases and J 6 bases; bases outside gene matches: 21. The V gene's germline CDR1 is SNHLY and CDR2 FYNNEI. The CDR3 reads CASSPYRGARDRGSHGYTF. CDR3 nucleotide sequence: TGTGCCAGCAGTCCTTATCGGGGGGCCCGGGACAGGGGCTCTCATGGCTACACCTTC.

The chain couples TRBV9 to TRBJ2-4, with 10 bases aligning to TRBD1. After removal of 1 base from V and 8 bases from J, the junction contained 3 bases not matched to a gene. The CDR3 consists of 14 residues. From germline, CDR1 is SGDLS and CDR2 YYNGEE. The CDR3 reads CASSVWGTGDIQYF. Written as DNA, the CDR3 is TGTGCCAGCAGCGTATGGGGGACAGGGGACATTCAGTACTTC.

The chain uses TRBV30 and TRBJ1-5; no clear D gene. Germline CDR1 reads GTSNPN; CDR2 reads SVGIG (reference sequence). Trimming cost V 2 bases and J 0 bases, with 11 bases left between them. The length of the CDR3 is 15 residues. The CDR3 is CAWSSDSLSNQPQHF. The CDR3 nucleotides are TGTGCCTGGAGTTCCGACTCCCTTAGCAATCAGCCCCAGCATTTT.

This chain's CDR3 is CASSLRLAGGSSYEQYF. The CDR3 nucleotides are TGTGCCAGCAGTTTACGACTAGCGGGGGGTTCCTCCTACGAGCAGTACTTC. This chain joins TRBV27 and TRBJ2-7, with 13 bases matching TRBD2. CDR3 length equals 17 residues. From germline, CDR1 is MNHEY and CDR2 SMNVEV (reference sequence). Unmatched junction bases numbered 4, after V lost 2 bases and J lost 0 bases.

This clone has a handful of counts. This chain connects TRBV14 to TRBJ1-1; D gene ambiguous. V shed 4 bases and J shed 4 bases, with 13 bases lying between them. The CDR3 spans 14 residues. The germline gives CDR1 SGHDN, CDR2 FVKESK. CDR3 region: CASSRALGPTEAFF. The CDR3 DNA sequence: TGTGCCAGCAGCCGCGCCCTAGGTCCCACTGAAGCTTTCTTT.